This T cell receptor (beta chain) was recovered during a study of T-cell memory formation after mild COVID-19. Turning to this clonotype: As yet, its antigen is unknown.

Broader study findings: The main location of contracting CD4+ clones was CM and EM, and that of contracting CD8+ clones was EMRA.

TCRdb redid the calling of the 5' RACE reads with MiXCR, one entry per CDR3 protein. The sample holds 150,000 to 200,000 distinct CDR3 sequences, approximately 16% seen once. This sequence originates from an adult woman who had mild COVID-19 (a few samples of this study predate the infection). Cell type and time point are not known. Sequencing was carried out using PBMCs or a T cell subset sorted from them (not recorded which).

In nucleotides, the CDR3 is TGTGCCAGTAGTAAAGGACAGGGTGAAAAACTGTTTTTT. Residues: CASSKGQGEKLFF. The J gene is TRBJ1-4, the V gene TRBV19, with 8 bases identical to TRBD1. The germline CDR1 and CDR2 sequences are LNHDA and SQIVND (reference sequence). This CDR3 comprises 13 residues. Trimming cost V 4 bases and J 7 bases; bases outside gene matches: 2. Based on the CDR3 plus reference TRBV19 and TRBJ1-4, the full variable domain is DGGITQSPKYLFRKEGQNVTLSCEQNLNHDAMYWYRQDPGQGLRLIYYSQIVNDFQKGDIAEGYSVSREKKESFPLTVTSAQKNPTAFYLCASSKGQGEKLFFGSGTQLSVL.